The 28 T cell receptor beta chains given below trace back to one sample, sequenced in a study of control samples from healthy donors and cancer patients. Libraries were prepared by immunoSEQ multiplex PCR; TCRdb keeps only in-frame clonotypes and omits some of them. The sample records over 150,000 clones, 94% being singletons. Material: blood. Receptors were obtained from a woman aged 18-29 years in good health.

This chain connects TRBV28 to TRBJ1-5, with D uncertain. Germline CDR1 reads MDHEN; CDR2 reads SYDVKM. The V and J ends lost 6 bases and 0 bases respectively, with 6 bases between them. This CDR3 is built from 13 residues. The CDR3 sequence is CASRGDSNQPQHF. Written as DNA, the CDR3 is TGTGCCAGCAGGGGTGATAGCAATCAGCCCCAGCATTTT.

This clone is a singleton in its sample. This chain connects TRBV3-1 (or the pseudogene TRBV3-2) to TRBJ1-4; D may be TRBD1 (5 bases). Trimming cost V 4 bases and J 8 bases, with 17 bases left between them. Germline CDR1 and CDR2: LGHDT and YNNKEL (reference sequence). The CDR3 loop spans 15 amino acids. The CDR3, as DNA: TGTGCCAGCAGCCGCCGGGACGGCTCCTCAGAAAAACTGTTTTTT. Translating it yields CASSRRDGSSEKLFF.

The V gene is TRBV6-5, the J gene TRBJ1-2, with D possibly TRBD1 on 5 matching bases. Germline V CDR1 and CDR2: MNHEY, SVGAGI. The length of the CDR3 is 14 residues. Trimming left V 8 bases short and J 7 bases short, with 20 bases between. In DNA, the CDR3 is TGTGCCAGCCTTAAGGGGCCGGACCGCCTTGGCTACACCTTC. Translation gives CASLKGPDRLGYTF.

This chain links TRBV9 with TRBJ2-2; D call uncertain. This CDR3 spans 14 amino acids. Between the trimmed V and J ends, which lost 4 bases and 4 bases, there was a span of 11 bases. CDR1 is SGDLS and CDR2 is YYNGEE in the germline V gene. This chain's CDR3 is CASSPPWGTGELFF. The CDR3 nucleotides are TGTGCCAGCAGCCCCCCTTGGGGCACCGGGGAGCTGTTTTTT.

The rearrangement joins TRBV9 to TRBJ2-1; TRBD1 is a possible D gene (6 bases). The V end was cut by 0 bases, the J end by 2 bases, with 9 bases between. This CDR3 is built from 15 residues. CDR1 is SGDLS and CDR2 is YYNGEE in the germline V gene. The CDR3: CASSVAGAPYNEQFF. The CDR3 DNA reads as TGTGCCAGCAGCGTAGCAGGGGCCCCCTACAATGAGCAGTTCTTC.

The chain joins TRBV20-1 to TRBJ1-6, with TRBD1 as a possible D gene (5 bases). Germline CDR1 is DFQATT and CDR2 is SNEGSKA (reference sequence). V gave up 3 bases and J gave up 8 bases, with 8 bases separating them. This CDR3 contains 12 residues. The CDR3 DNA reads TGCAGTGCTAGTGACAGCGATTCACCCCTCCACTTT. It encodes CSASDSDSPLHF.

V gene TRBV11-2 combines with J gene TRBJ1-2, with D possibly being TRBD1 (5 bases). CDR3 length equals 14 residues. V lost 1 base, J lost 5 bases, and 11 bases lay in between. Per germline, CDR1 SGHAT and CDR2 FQNNGV. Here the CDR3 reads CASSLAIAGYGYTF. The CDR3 DNA reads TGTGCCAGCAGCTTAGCCATTGCAGGGTATGGCTACACCTTC.

This rearrangement joins TRBV29-1 to TRBJ2-7, with a possible D match to TRBD1 (5 bases). CDR3 length: 11 residues. The germline V and J ends were trimmed by 6 bases and 7 bases, with 13 bases remaining between them. The V gene's germline CDR1 is SQVTM and CDR2 ANQGSEA. For the CDR3, the DNA is TGCAGCGTAATCAGGGTGGAAGAGCAGTACTTC. This sequence encodes CSVIRVEEQYF.

This chain links TRBV4-2 with TRBJ1-4; D possibly corresponds to TRBD1 (6 bases). V gave up 3 bases and J gave up 7 bases, with 24 bases separating them. The CDR3 has 18 amino acids. CDR1 is LGHNA, CDR2 YNFKEQ, per germline. The CDR3 reads CASSHPGGGGGRGEKLFF. The CDR3, as DNA: TGTGCCAGCAGCCACCCCGGGGGAGGGGGGGGCCGAGGTGAAAAACTGTTTTTT.

The J gene is TRBJ1-1, the V gene TRBV19; the D gene is possibly TRBD1 (5 bases). V lost 10 bases and J 6 bases, leaving 15 bases between the germline ends. Germline values: CDR1 LNHDA, CDR2 SQIVND (reference sequence). This CDR3 contains 12 residues. This CDR3 reads CATQSRRAEAFF. The CDR3 DNA reads as TGTGCCACCCAATCCCGCAGGGCTGAAGCTTTCTTT.

V is TRBV7-9 and J is TRBJ1-1; 7 bases fit TRBD1. The ends lost 1 base at V and 4 bases at J; junction bases unmatched: 9. CDR3 length: 16 amino acids. Germline CDR1 reads SEHNR; CDR2 reads FQNEAQ (reference sequence). The chain's CDR3 is CASSLVGKGASTEAFF. In nucleotides, the CDR3 is TGTGCCAGCAGCTTAGTAGGAAAGGGGGCGAGCACTGAAGCTTTCTTT.

The J gene is TRBJ1-2, the V gene TRBV6-2 or TRBV6-3, with a weak D call TRBD1 (5 bases). V dropped 5 bases and J dropped 4 bases, with 11 bases sitting between them. This CDR3 comprises 13 residues. Germline loops: CDR1 MNHEY, CDR2 SVGEGT. This CDR3 is CASSPRQLYGYTF. The CDR3 coding sequence is TGTGCCAGCAGTCCCCGACAGCTCTATGGCTACACCTTC.

The chain couples TRBV18 to TRBJ1-3; D not resolved. Germline CDR1 reads KGHSH; CDR2 reads LQKENI. The CDR3 contains 14 residues. V was clipped by 3 bases and J by 3 bases, with 9 bases between them. In nucleotides, the CDR3 is TGTGCCAGCTCACCCAGGTCGATTGGAAACACCATATATTTT. The encoded protein is CASSPRSIGNTIYF.

The V and J genes are TRBV6-5 and TRBJ1-1; D gene ambiguous. The V and J ends lost 4 bases and 1 base respectively, with 7 bases between them. CDR3 length: 13 residues. Germline values: CDR1 MNHEY, CDR2 SVGAGI. The CDR3 here is CASSSPPNTEAFF. In DNA, the CDR3 is TGTGCCAGCAGTTCGCCCCCGAACACTGAAGCTTTCTTT.

As concerns this clone: An end of the junction does not agree with germline; a read error may underlie this. This chain joins TRBV2 and TRBJ2-4; D unresolved. The CDR3 loop spans 11 amino acids. Germline assignment: CDR1 SNHLY and CDR2 FYNNEI. CDR3 loop: CASSAPSWSDF. CDR3 sequence (DNA): TGTGCCAGCAGTGCCCCCTCCTGGTCGGACTTC.

J is TRBJ1-1 and V is TRBV7-2; D might be TRBD1 (5 bases). CDR3 length: 11 amino acids. The ends were cut back, 5 bases at V and 11 bases at J, with 12 bases in the middle. Per the germline V gene, CDR1 is SGHTA and CDR2 is FQGNSA. The CDR3 DNA is TGTGCCAGCAGCCTAGGGGTTTCGGCTTTCTTT. This encodes CASSLGVSAFF.

The rearrangement links TRBV19 to TRBJ1-2, with D uncertain. CDR1 LNHDA and CDR2 SQIVND come from the germline V gene (reference sequence). The V end was cut by 2 bases, the J end by 8 bases, with 15 bases between. The CDR3 runs 14 residues. CDR3 in amino acids: CASSISPGYRGYTF. The DNA of the CDR3 is TGTGCCAGTAGTATATCACCCGGGTATAGAGGCTACACCTTC.

This sequence joins TRBV9 and TRBJ1-3; the D is unclear. V lost 0 bases and J 2 bases, leaving 12 bases between the germline ends. The CDR3 totals 16 residues. Germline loops: CDR1 SGDLS, CDR2 YYNGEE. CDR3 sequence reads: CASSVGGEITGNTIYF. As DNA, the CDR3 is TGTGCCAGCAGCGTAGGCGGGGAAATCACTGGAAACACCATATATTTT.

The gene calls are TRBV9 and TRBJ2-3; 8 positions agree with TRBD1. This CDR3 has 15 residues. CDR1 and CDR2 (germline): SGDLS, YYNGEE. Trimming took 3 bases from V and 4 from J; bases not matched to a gene: 7. In DNA, the CDR3 is TGTGCCAGCAGCGGGACAGGGAGTGGGGCAGATACGCAGTATTTT. Protein product: CASSGTGSGADTQYF.

This clone was detected a few times. This chain joins TRBV6-4 and TRBJ2-6; D is uncertain. From germline, CDR1 is MRHNA and CDR2 SNTAGT. CDR3 size: 13 residues. The ends were cut back, 0 bases at V and 3 bases at J, with 0 bases in the middle. CDR3: CASSDSGANVLTF. CDR3 DNA: TGTGCCAGCAGTGACTCTGGGGCCAACGTCCTGACTTTC.

The chain joins TRBV11-2 to TRBJ1-3, with D tentatively TRBD1 (5 bases). V was pared by 2 bases and J by 0 bases, with 14 bases between. Germline V gives CDR1 SGHAT, CDR2 FQNNGV. The CDR3 contains 17 residues. The CDR3 nucleotides are TGTGCCAGCAGCTTACGGGTAGGGACCTACTCTGGAAACACCATATATTTT. Amino acid sequence: CASSLRVGTYSGNTIYF.

This chain uses TRBV7-2 with TRBJ2-5, with 7 bases fitting TRBD2. V dropped 5 bases and J dropped 2; count of bases not matched to a gene: 11. The CDR3 covers 16 residues. Germline V gene data show CDR1 as SGHTA and CDR2 as FQGNSA. The DNA for the CDR3 is TGTGCCAGCAGCCAACATGGCGGGGGTGCTCAAGAGACCCAGTACTTC. It specifies CASSQHGGGAQETQYF.

This clone was seen a few times. The rearrangement joins TRBV5-1 to TRBJ1-5; D is perhaps TRBD1 (5 bases). CDR1 and CDR2 (germline): SGHRS, YFSETQ. The germline V and J ends were trimmed by 1 base and 5 bases, with 7 bases remaining between them. This CDR3 spans 13 amino acids. The CDR3 nucleotides are TGCGCCAGCAGCTTGAGGGGCCATCAGCCCCAGCATTTT. Translated, it gives CASSLRGHQPQHF. The entire variable domain, with the rest obtained from reference TRBV5-1 and TRBJ1-5, is as follows: KAGVTQTPRYLIKTRGQQVTLSCSPISGHRSVSWYQQTPGQGLQFLFEYFSETQRNKGNFPGRFSGRQFSNSRSEMNVSTLELGDSALYLCASSLRGHQPQHFGDGTRLSIL.

The chain links TRBV7-9 to TRBJ1-4, with D possibly TRBD1 on 6 matching bases. Germline loops: CDR1 SEHNR, CDR2 FQNEAQ (reference sequence). This CDR3 has 15 residues. Trimming left V 5 bases short and J 8 bases short, with 18 bases between. CDR3 DNA sequence: TGTGCCAGCAGCACACAGGGAGGCGCGGGGGAAAAACTGTTTTTT. Its translation: CASSTQGGAGEKLFF.

The chain combines TRBV3-1 (or the pseudogene TRBV3-2) with TRBJ2-6, with 8 bases lining up with TRBD1. Germline V gene sequence: CDR1 LGHDT, CDR2 YNNKEL (reference sequence). The CDR3 loop spans 15 amino acids. J lost 4 bases, V lost 3 bases, and 2 bases had no gene match. The CDR3 loop reads CASSHRDRGANVLTF. CDR3 bases: TGTGCCAGCAGCCACCGGGACAGGGGGGCCAACGTCCTGACTTTC.

This chain connects TRBV10-2 to TRBJ2-1; 7 bases agree with TRBD1. Germline V gene lookup returns CDR1 WSHSY and CDR2 SAAADI. V lost 6 bases, J lost 2 bases, and 4 bases stayed unmatched. The CDR3 extends over 14 amino acids. The CDR3 DNA sequence: TGCGCCAGCAGGTGGGACAGAGCCTACAATGAGCAGTTCTTC. Residues: CASRWDRAYNEQFF.

This chain uses TRBV11-3 with TRBJ2-7; no firm D call. Germline V gives CDR1 SGHNT, CDR2 YENEEA. This CDR3 comprises 13 residues. Trimming took off 3 bases at V and 1 base at J, with 7 bases between the two ends. The CDR3 protein is CASSLETSYEQYF. The CDR3 DNA follows: TGTGCCAGCAGCTTGGAAACATCCTACGAGCAGTACTTC.

The chain couples TRBV4-1 to TRBJ2-7; tentative D call: TRBD1 (6 bases). The germline gives CDR1 MGHRA, CDR2 YSYEKL. This CDR3 has 15 residues. V was clipped by 1 base and J by 5 bases, with 15 bases between them. This chain's CDR3 is CASSQGGTRNHEQYF. Written as DNA, the CDR3 is TGCGCCAGCAGCCAAGGGGGGACAAGGAACCACGAGCAGTACTTC.